This T cell receptor beta chain was retrieved from a study of cytomegalovirus exposure and HLA in healthy donors. Study results and caveats: Analyzed later, association rates of TCRs varied across HLA loci, with DRB1 most and HLA-C fewest. The productive fraction for most TCR beta V segments was about 87% or about 30% in an earlier analysis.

PCR used 60 Vbeta primers and 13 Jbeta primers. Sequencing used immunoSEQ multiplex PCR; TCRdb keeps in-frame clones, though not all of them. This sample has about 140,000 clones; under 90% occur once, and the top ten carry roughly 4.7%. For this clone: What it recognizes is unknown.

CDR3 length equals 14 residues. After removal of 5 bases from V and 8 bases from J, the junction contained 11 bases not matched to a gene. Germline lookup yields CDR1 SGHTA and CDR2 FQGTGA. Sequenced: PBMCs. This receptor was obtained from a man aged 35-49 years in good health and CMV-seronegative. This chain links TRBV7-3 with TRBJ1-2; TRBD1 matches 7 bases. DNA of the CDR3: TGTGCCAGCAGCCCCAATATAGAGGGGGCAGGCTACACCTTC. Translated, it gives CASSPNIEGAGYTF. The whole variable domain, remainder taken from reference TRBV7-3 and TRBJ1-2, is GAGVSQTPSNKVTEKGKYVELRCDPISGHTALYWYRQSLGQGPEFLIYFQGTGAADDSGLPNDRFFAVRPEGSVSTLKIQRTERGDSAVYLCASSPNIEGAGYTFGSGTRLTVV.